The rows below give T cell receptor beta chains drawn from one sample of a study of shared clonotypes between healthy human individuals. Sequencing used immunoSEQ multiplex PCR; TCRdb keeps in-frame clones, though not all of them. The sample comprises more than 2 million clones, approximately 94% of which are singletons, and 0.85% to 1.2% rests with the top ten. The material sequenced was naive CD8+ T cells sorted from blood. The source is a man between 18 and 35 years old in good health. Each CDR3 is given with its conserved first and last residue. D genes are given only for firm matches. Clone size, where shown, is once, few, many, or a class for clones that have expanded.

j_call d_call v_call cdr3_length clone_size cdr3_nt cdr3_aa
TRBJ2-7 . TRBV6-6 15 . TGTGCCAGCAGTTACCACCGGGACAGACTAGACGAGCAGTACTTC CASSYHRDRLDEQYF
TRBJ1-3 . TRBV27 15 . TGTGCCAGCAGTCCGAGGGACCAATCTGGAAACACCATATATTTT CASSPRDQSGNTIYF
TRBJ2-3 . TRBV2 12 . TGTGCCAGCAGTGATAACACAGATACGCAGTATTTT CASSDNTDTQYF
TRBJ2-1 . TRBV7-9 11 . TGTGCCAGCTTATCAGGCGATGAGCAGTTCTTC CASLSGDEQFF
TRBJ2-5 TRBD2 TRBV4-1 16 once TGCGCCAGCAGCCAGAGGACTAGCGGGACGACGGAGACCCAGTACTTC CASSQRTSGTTETQYF
TRBJ2-2 . TRBV30 17 . TGTGCCTGGAGTGTATTTTTCGGGCCGATAACCGCCGGGGAGCTGTTTTTT CAWSVFFGPITAGELFF
TRBJ2-1 . TRBV19 13 once TGTGCCAGTAGTATAGTACTAGGCAATGAGCAGTTCTTC CASSIVLGNEQFF
TRBJ1-2 TRBD1 TRBV6-8 15 . TGTGCCAGCAGTTACTCCCGGGACAGCGTCTATGGCTACACCTTC CASSYSRDSVYGYTF
TRBJ2-1 TRBD2 TRBV2 18 . TGTGCCAGCAGTGAAGCGCTTAGGCGGGGGGGCCCAAACAATGAGCAGTTCTTC CASSEALRRGGPNNEQFF
TRBJ2-7 . TRBV7-6 16 . TGTGCCAGCAGCTTAGAGACAGCTAGTTTGTTCATCGAGCAGTACTTC CASSLETASLFIEQYF
TRBJ2-5 TRBD2 TRBV4-1 14 . TGCGCCAGCAGCGATACTAGCGCGCAAGAGACCCAGTACTTC CASSDTSAQETQYF
TRBJ2-5 TRBD2 TRBV5-1 19 once TGCGCCAGCAGCTTGGACCCCTTCCTAGCGGGGGGCATCCAAGAGACCCAGTACTTC CASSLDPFLAGGIQETQYF
TRBJ2-5 . TRBV14 13 . TGTGCCAGCAGCCCCGTGACCCGAGAGACCCAGTACTTC CASSPVTRETQYF
TRBJ2-1 TRBD1 TRBV4-2 15 once TGTGCCAGCAGCCATCCCCAGGGGGCAACAAGTGAGCAGTTCTTC CASSHPQGATSEQFF
TRBJ1-2 TRBD1 TRBV5-6 14 . TGTGCCAGCAGCACCGGGACAGGGCTCTATGGCTACACCTTC CASSTGTGLYGYTF
TRBJ2-7 . TRBV7-9 14 . TGTGCCAGCAGCTTAGCCGACAGACACTACGAGCAGTACTTC CASSLADRHYEQYF
TRBJ2-7 . TRBV6-1 13 . TGTGCCAGCAGTGAGATAGGGGACTACGAGCAGTACTTC CASSEIGDYEQYF
TRBJ2-7 . TRBV7-9 14 . TGTGCCAGCAGCTCAACGACAGGAAGCTACGAGCAGTACTTC CASSSTTGSYEQYF
TRBJ2-7 . TRBV19 11 few TGTGCCAGTAGTAATACGTACGAGCAGTACTTC CASSNTYEQYF
TRBJ2-7 . TRBV9 15 once TGTGCCAGCAGCGTAGGTAGCGGCAACTCCTACGAGCAGTACTTC CASSVGSGNSYEQYF
TRBJ2-7 . TRBV29-1 13 . TGCAGCGTTGTGGATTCGGGATCCTACGAGCAGTACTTC CSVVDSGSYEQYF
TRBJ2-7 . TRBV15 14 . TGTGCCACCAGCTTTGGCCTGGGGTCCTACGAGCAGTACTTC CATSFGLGSYEQYF
TRBJ2-3 . TRBV11-2 17 . TGTGCCAGCGCCCGGGGGGAACAGGGAACTACCACAGATACGCAGTATTTT CASARGEQGTTTDTQYF
TRBJ2-1 . TRBV11-3 15 once TGTGCCAGCAGCTTAGACTATACAGACTACAATGAGCAGTTCTTC CASSLDYTDYNEQFF
TRBJ2-7 . TRBV4-3 13 . TGCGCCAGCAGCCAAGACAGGGGCCACGAGCAGTACTTC CASSQDRGHEQYF
TRBJ1-6 . TRBV28 15 . TGTGCCAGCAGTTTGGCTCATGGGGGCAATTCACCCCTCCACTTT CASSLAHGGNSPLHF